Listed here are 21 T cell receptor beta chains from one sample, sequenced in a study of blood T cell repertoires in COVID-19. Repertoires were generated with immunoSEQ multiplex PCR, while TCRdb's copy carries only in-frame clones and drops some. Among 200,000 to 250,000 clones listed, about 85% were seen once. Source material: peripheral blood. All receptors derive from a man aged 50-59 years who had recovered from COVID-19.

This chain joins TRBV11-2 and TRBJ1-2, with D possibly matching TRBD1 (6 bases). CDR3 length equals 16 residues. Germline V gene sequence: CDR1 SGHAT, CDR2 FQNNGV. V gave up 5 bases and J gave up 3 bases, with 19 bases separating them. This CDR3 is CASSPVTGIRYYGYTF. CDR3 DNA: TGTGCCAGCAGCCCTGTGACAGGCATTAGGTACTATGGCTACACCTTC.

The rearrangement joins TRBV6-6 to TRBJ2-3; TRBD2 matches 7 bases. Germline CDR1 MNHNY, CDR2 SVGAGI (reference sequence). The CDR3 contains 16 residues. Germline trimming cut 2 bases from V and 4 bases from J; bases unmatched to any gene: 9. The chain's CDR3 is CASSYQAGVTADTQYF. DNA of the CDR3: TGTGCCAGCAGTTACCAGGCGGGAGTAACCGCAGATACGCAGTATTTT.

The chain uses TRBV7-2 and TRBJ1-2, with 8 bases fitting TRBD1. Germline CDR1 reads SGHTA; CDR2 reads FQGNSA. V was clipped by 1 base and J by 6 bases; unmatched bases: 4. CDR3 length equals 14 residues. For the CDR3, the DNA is TGTGCCAGCAGCTTAGGGGACAGGCGGGATGGCTACACCTTC. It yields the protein CASSLGDRRDGYTF.

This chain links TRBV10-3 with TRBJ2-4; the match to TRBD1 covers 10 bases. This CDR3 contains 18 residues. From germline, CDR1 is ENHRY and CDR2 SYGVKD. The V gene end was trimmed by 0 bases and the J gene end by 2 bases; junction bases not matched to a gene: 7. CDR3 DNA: TGTGCCATCAGTGAGTCCGGACAGGGGGTGGTGTCCAAAAACATTCAGTACTTC. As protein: CAISESGQGVVSKNIQYF.

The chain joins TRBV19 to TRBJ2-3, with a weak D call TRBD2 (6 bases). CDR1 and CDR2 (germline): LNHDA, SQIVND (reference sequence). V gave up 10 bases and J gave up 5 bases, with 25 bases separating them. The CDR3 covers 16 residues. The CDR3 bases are TGTGCCACCACCCCCGGATGGAGGGGTCCCCAAGATACGCAGTATTTT. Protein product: CATTPGWRGPQDTQYF.

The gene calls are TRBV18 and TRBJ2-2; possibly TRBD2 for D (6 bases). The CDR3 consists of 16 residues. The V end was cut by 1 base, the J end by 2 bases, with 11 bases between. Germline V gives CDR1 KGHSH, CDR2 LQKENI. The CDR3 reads CASSPRTSLNTGELFF. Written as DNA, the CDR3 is TGTGCCAGCTCACCACGAACTAGCCTAAACACCGGGGAGCTGTTTTTT.

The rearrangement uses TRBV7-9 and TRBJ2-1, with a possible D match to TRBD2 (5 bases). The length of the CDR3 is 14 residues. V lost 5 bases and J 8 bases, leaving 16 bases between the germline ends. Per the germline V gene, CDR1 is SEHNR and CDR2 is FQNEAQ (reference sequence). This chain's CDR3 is CASSPSKGRDEQFF. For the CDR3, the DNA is TGTGCCAGCAGCCCTAGCAAGGGCCGGGATGAGCAGTTCTTC.

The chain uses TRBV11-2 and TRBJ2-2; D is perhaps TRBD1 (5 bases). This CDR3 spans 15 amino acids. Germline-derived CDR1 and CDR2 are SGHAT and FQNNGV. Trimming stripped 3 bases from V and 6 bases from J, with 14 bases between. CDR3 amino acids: CASSFTSSRAGELFF. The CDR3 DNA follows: TGTGCCAGCAGCTTCACCTCTTCCAGGGCCGGGGAGCTGTTTTTT.

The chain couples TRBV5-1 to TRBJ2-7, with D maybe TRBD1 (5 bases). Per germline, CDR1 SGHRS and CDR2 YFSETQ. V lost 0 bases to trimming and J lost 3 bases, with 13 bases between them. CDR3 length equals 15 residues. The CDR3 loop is CASSLAQARVYEQYF. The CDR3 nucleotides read TGCGCCAGCAGCTTGGCCCAGGCCAGGGTCTACGAGCAGTACTTC.

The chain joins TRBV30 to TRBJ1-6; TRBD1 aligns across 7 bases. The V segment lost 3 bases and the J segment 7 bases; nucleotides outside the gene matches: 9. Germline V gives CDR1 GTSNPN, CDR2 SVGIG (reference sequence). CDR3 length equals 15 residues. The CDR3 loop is CAWSVVAGGNSPLHF. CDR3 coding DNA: TGTGCCTGGAGCGTGGTCGCAGGGGGGAATTCACCCCTCCACTTT.

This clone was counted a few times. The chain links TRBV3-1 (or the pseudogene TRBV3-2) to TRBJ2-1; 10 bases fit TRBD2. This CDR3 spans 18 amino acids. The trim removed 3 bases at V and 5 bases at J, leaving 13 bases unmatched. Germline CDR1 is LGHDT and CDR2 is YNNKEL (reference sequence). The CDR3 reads CASSQRTRSGRWDNEQFF. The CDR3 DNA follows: TGTGCCAGCAGCCAGAGAACTCGTAGCGGGAGGTGGGACAATGAGCAGTTCTTC.

CDR3 sequence: CASTSSSGRPYNEQFF. DNA of the CDR3: TGTGCCAGTACCTCTTCTAGCGGGAGACCCTACAATGAGCAGTTCTTC. This chain connects TRBV19 to TRBJ2-1; 10 positions agree with TRBD2. This CDR3 spans 16 amino acids. J lost 2 bases, V lost 7 bases, and 8 bases had no gene match. Looked up from germline, CDR1 is LNHDA and CDR2 is SQIVND (reference sequence).

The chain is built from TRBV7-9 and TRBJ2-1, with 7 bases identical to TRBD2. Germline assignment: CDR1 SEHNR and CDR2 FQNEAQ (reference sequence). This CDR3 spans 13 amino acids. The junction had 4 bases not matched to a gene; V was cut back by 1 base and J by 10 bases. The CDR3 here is CASSLGGGEEQFF. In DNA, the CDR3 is TGTGCCAGCAGCTTAGGCGGGGGAGAGGAGCAGTTCTTC.

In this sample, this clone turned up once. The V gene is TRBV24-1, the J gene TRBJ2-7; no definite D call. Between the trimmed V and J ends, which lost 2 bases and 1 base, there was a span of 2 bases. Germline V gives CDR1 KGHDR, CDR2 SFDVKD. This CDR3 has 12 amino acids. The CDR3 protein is CATSDSSYEQYF. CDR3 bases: TGTGCCACCAGTGATTCGTCCTACGAGCAGTACTTC.

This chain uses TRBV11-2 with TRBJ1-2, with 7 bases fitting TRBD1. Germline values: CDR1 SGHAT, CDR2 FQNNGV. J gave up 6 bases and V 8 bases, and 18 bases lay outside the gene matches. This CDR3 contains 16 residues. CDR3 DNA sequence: TGTGCCAGCTACCACCAGGGGGATTCCCTGGGTGATGGCTACACCTTC. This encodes CASYHQGDSLGDGYTF.

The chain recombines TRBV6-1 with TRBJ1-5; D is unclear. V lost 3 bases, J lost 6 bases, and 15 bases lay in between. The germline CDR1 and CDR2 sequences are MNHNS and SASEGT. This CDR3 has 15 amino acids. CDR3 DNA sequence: TGTGCCAGCAGTGAGATCCCAGATTTTGGTCAGCCCCAGCATTTT. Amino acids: CASSEIPDFGQPQHF.

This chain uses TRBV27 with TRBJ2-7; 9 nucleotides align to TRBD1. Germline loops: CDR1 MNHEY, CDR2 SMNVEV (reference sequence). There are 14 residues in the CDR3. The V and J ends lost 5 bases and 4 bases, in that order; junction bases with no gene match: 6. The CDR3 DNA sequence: TGTGCCAGCAGTCCAACAGGGGGCGGTTACGAGCAGTACTTC. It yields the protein CASSPTGGGYEQYF.

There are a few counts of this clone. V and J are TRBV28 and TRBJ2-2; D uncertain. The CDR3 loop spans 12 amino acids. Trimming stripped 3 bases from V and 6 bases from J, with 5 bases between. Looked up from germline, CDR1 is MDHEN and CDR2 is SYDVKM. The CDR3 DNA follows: TGTGCCAGCAGTTTTGCGGCCGGGGAGCTGTTTTTT. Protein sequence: CASSFAAGELFF.

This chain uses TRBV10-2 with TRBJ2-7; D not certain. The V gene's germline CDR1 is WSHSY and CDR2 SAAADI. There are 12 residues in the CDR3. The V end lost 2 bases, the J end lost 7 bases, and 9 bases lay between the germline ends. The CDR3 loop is CASSEAVREQYF. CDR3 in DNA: TGCGCCAGCAGTGAGGCTGTCCGGGAGCAGTACTTC.

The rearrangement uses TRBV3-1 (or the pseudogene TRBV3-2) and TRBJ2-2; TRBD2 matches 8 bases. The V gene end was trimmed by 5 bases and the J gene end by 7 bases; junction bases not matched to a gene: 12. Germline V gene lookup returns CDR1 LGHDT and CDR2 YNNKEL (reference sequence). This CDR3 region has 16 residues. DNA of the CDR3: TGTGCCAGCAGCTTCCGGTACGGGGGGGATCGCGGGGAGCTGTTTTTT. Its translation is CASSFRYGGDRGELFF.

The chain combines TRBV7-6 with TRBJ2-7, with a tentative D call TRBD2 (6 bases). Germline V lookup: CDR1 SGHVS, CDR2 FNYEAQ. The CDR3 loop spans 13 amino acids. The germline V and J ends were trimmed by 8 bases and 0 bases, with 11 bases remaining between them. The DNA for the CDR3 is TGTGCCAGCTCACCTAGCGTCTCCTACGAGCAGTACTTC. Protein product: CASSPSVSYEQYF.